This TCR beta chain originates from a study of T cells after yellow fever vaccination. One entry per CDR3 protein, called by TCRdb with MiXCR from the 5' RACE reads. The sample carries tens of thousands of distinct CDR3 sequences, less than 3.5% recorded once. This clonotype was seen ten or more times. Study results and caveats: Peaking on day 5 versus 15, the secondary response was faster but weaker. Sorted memory subsets on day 0 lacked detectable levels of almost all vaccine-responding clonotypes. Post-booster reappearance was seen for most primary-vaccination clones (about 96% CD4, about 90% CD8). Clonotypes appearing in both CD4 and CD8 compartments existed, and their share was small.

Losses at the gene ends were 8 bases for V and 0 bases for J; bases not matched to a gene: 5. This CDR3 is built from 14 residues. This clonotype was obtained from a man younger than 35 who received the YFV17D yellow fever vaccine. V usage is TRBV12-3 or TRBV12-4 and J usage is TRBJ2-3, with 7 nucleotides matching TRBD1. The specimen comprised PBMCs, either bulk or a sorted T-cell subset (CD4+, CD8+, memory, or dextramer-sorted; not recorded which), sampled approximately 47 days after the first yellow fever vaccination. CDR3 amino acids: CASSPTGSTDTQYF. CDR3 nucleotides: TGTGCCAGCTCTCCGACAGGGAGCACAGATACGCAGTATTTT.